The subject of this entry is one T cell receptor (beta chain). Its antigen remains undetermined. No quality values exist for individual bases; no much larger clone is one base distant. The data were obtained in a study of blood T cell repertoires in COVID-19 (dated by TCRdb to between 2020 and 2021). Background on the whole study: Samples from collaborators originated in the United States, Italy and Spain and spanned both the acute and convalescent phases of COVID-19. The prospective study material was composed of cDNA or gDNA derived from T cells, B-cell-depleted T cells, or PBMCs. Subjects who had been exposed to COVID-19, were actively infected with it, or had recovered from it provided the deeply sampled blood TCRbeta repertoires that made up the dataset. The repertoires were released in a freely available public database meant as a resource for research on the immune response to SARS-CoV-2. The samples were drawn from the first 160 participants of the ongoing ImmuneRACE study and from 1,200 or so subjects provided by 6 global collaborators. A de-identified subject ID, COVID-19 status, age in years and sex were almost always included in the sample metadata. HLA class I and class II types, where available, came from metadata supplied by the sample provider rather than from assay-based typing.

Whole blood was collected in K2EDTA tubes by collaborating institutions according to the institutions' own protocols. For TCRbeta analysis, collaborator samples were shipped as frozen whole blood, as isolated PBMCs, or as DNA extracted from either sample type. Via the germline V gene, CDR1 is MNHEY and CDR2 SVGEGT. V is pruned by 4 bases and J by 3 bases, leaving 9 bases of the junction without a gene match. From cysteine to phenylalanine, the CDR3 is 16 amino acids long. The read is trimmed to its CDR3 DNA, 48 bases read in frame from base 1. What the study reported, not specific to this receptor: Clinical and demographic metadata were provided uncurated, with the amount varying by source and participant.

TCRbeta CDR3 regions were amplified from genomic DNA by means of the immunoSEQ Assay, a bias-controlled multiplex PCR. Per the authors' processing: Nucleated cell counts per sample were estimated from amplification of reference gene primers within the assay. To quantify the absolute abundance of each unique TCRbeta CDR3 rearrangement, sequence reads were collapsed and filtered. For each sample, productive Simpson clonality was calculated as the square root of Simpson's diversity index over productive rearrangements. TCRdb re-hosts the immuneACCESS table, in-frame sequences only. Its copies lack some clones; in the studies checked, an unresolved V gene accounts for under half of them, and the cause for the rest is not known. That table gives V, J and clone size, and the DNA gave D and trimming. Counted in this sample were 150,000 to 200,000 clones; roughly 79% of them appeared once. The ten largest account for 15% to 20% of the sample.

The sequenced sample was peripheral blood. The sequence derives from a man between 60 and 70 years old with active or convalescent COVID-19. The chain is made from TRBV6-2 or TRBV6-3 and TRBJ2-3, with 8 bases matching TRBD2. The DNA sequence is given as TGTGCCAGCAGTTCTGCGGGAGGTCAGTCGACAGATACGCAGTATTTT. Translated, it gives CASSSAGGQSTDTQYF.